Below are 22 T cell receptor beta chains sequenced from a single sample in a study of molecular identifiers for immune sequencing clone quantification. TCRdb reprocessed the PCR reads via MiXCR and lists one record per CDR3 protein. The sample consists of roughly 320,000 distinct CDR3 sequences, around a fifth of them appearing once. Sequences were obtained from naive CD8+ T cells from blood, with Jurkat cell RNA spiked in. This sample's subset: FACS-sorted CD8+CD4-CCR7+CD45RA+ naive T cells. The receptors come from a human donor in good health. Some libraries in this study had Jurkat cell RNA spiked in.

Regarding this clonotype: A much larger clone differs from this one at a single base, so this may be a read error. The V gene is TRBV7-9, the J gene TRBJ1-5, with D possibly matching TRBD1 (5 bases). This CDR3 region has 16 residues. Germline CDR1 and CDR2: SEHNR and FQNEAQ (reference sequence). The CDR3 is CASGFMQGYSNQPQHF. The CDR3 nucleotides read TGTGCCAGCGGCTTTATGCAGGGCTATAGCAATCAGCCCCAGCATTTT.

This clonotype was seen at least ten times. The gene calls are TRBV27 and TRBJ1-4, with TRBD1 identical over 9 bases. The CDR3 is 18 residues long. V trimming: 5 bases; J trimming: 2 bases; junction bases outside the gene matches: 12. CDR1 is MNHEY and CDR2 is SMNVEV in the germline V gene (reference sequence). The CDR3 loop is CASSNTLPQGATNEKLFF. For the CDR3, the DNA is TGTGCCAGCAGTAACACCCTACCACAGGGGGCCACTAATGAAAAACTGTTTTTT.

On this clonotype: A single base separates this from a much larger clone, so it may be a read error. This CDR3 reads CASSWPGRPQHF. DNA of the CDR3: TGTGCCAGCAGCTGGCCTGGTCGGCCCCAGCATTTT. The chain recombines TRBV27 with TRBJ1-5; D is unresolved. Trimming left V 6 bases short and J 9 bases short, with 12 bases between. Looked up from germline, CDR1 is MNHEY and CDR2 is SMNVEV (reference sequence). CDR3 length equals 12 residues.

The rearrangement links TRBV12-3 or TRBV12-4 to TRBJ2-3, with TRBD2 matching 11 bases. Unmatched junction bases numbered 5, after V lost 4 bases and J lost 5 bases. CDR3 length: 15 residues. The CDR3: CASSYSGGAIDTQYF. In nucleotides, the CDR3 is TGTGCCAGCAGTTATAGCGGGGGGGCGATAGATACGCAGTATTTT.

The genes are TRBV19 and TRBJ2-1; 9 positions agree with TRBD2. The trim removed 3 bases at V and 4 bases at J, leaving 13 bases unmatched. The germline V gene encodes CDR1 LNHDA and CDR2 SQIVND (reference sequence). The CDR3 totals 18 residues. The CDR3 protein is CASSILAGELLPYNEQFF. In nucleotides, the CDR3 is TGTGCCAGTAGTATTTTAGCGGGGGAATTGCTCCCATACAATGAGCAGTTCTTC.

A remark on this clonotype: A clone one base away is much larger, so this may be a read error. The V gene is TRBV29-1, the J gene TRBJ2-3, with TRBD1 as a possible D gene (5 bases). Germline assignment: CDR1 SQVTM and CDR2 ANQGSEA. The CDR3 extends over 17 amino acids. V was trimmed by 4 bases and J by 2 bases, leaving 22 bases between them. In nucleotides, the CDR3 is TGCAGCGTTGTATTACTTCGTGACCCAGGGTCCACAGATACGCAGTATTTT. This gives the protein CSVVLLRDPGSTDTQYF.

With respect to this clonotype: A read error may produce the germline difference seen at one junction end. J is TRBJ1-3 and V is TRBV19; 8 nucleotides agree with TRBD1. Germline V gives CDR1 LNHDA, CDR2 SQIVND (reference sequence). The CDR3 sequence is 17 residues long. The DNA of the CDR3 is TGTGCCACCAGCCGGCAGGGGGCGATTCTCTCTGGAAACACCATGTATTTT. It yields the protein CATSRQGAILSGNTMYF. Looking up the rest from reference TRBV19 and TRBJ1-3 gives the full variable domain: DGGITQSPKYLFRKEGQNVTLSCEQNLNHDAMYWYRQDPGQGLRLIYYSQIVNDFQKGDIAEGYSVSREKKESFPLTVTSAQKNPTAFYLCATSRQGAILSGNTMYFGEGSWLTVV.

For this clonotype: Possible read error: a much larger clone is one base away. J is TRBJ2-3 and V is TRBV10-2, with a possible D match to TRBD1 (6 bases). V lost 4 bases and J lost 1, with 12 bases in between. Germline V lookup: CDR1 WSHSY, CDR2 SAAADI. This CDR3 comprises 15 residues. The CDR3 protein is CASSGLPGGTDTQYF. CDR3 sequence (DNA): TGCGCCAGCAGTGGGCTTCCAGGGGGCACAGATACGCAGTATTTT.

This clonotype was detected many times. This chain connects TRBV27 to TRBJ2-7; D is tentatively TRBD1 or TRBD2 (5 bases each). This CDR3 comprises 15 residues. Germline CDR1 reads MNHEY; CDR2 reads SMNVEV (reference sequence). V dropped 0 bases and J dropped 3 bases, with 12 bases sitting between them. CDR3: CASSLSGAGYYEQYF. CDR3 sequence (DNA): TGTGCCAGCAGTTTATCAGGGGCGGGCTACTACGAGCAGTACTTC.

This clonotype was seen repeatedly, ten times or more. V and J are TRBV30 and TRBJ2-1; 9 positions match TRBD2. V shed 2 bases, J shed 6 bases, and the junction held 5 bases outside the gene matches. This CDR3 region has 14 residues. Germline V gives CDR1 GTSNPN, CDR2 SVGIG (reference sequence). In DNA form, the CDR3 reads TGTGCCTGGAGTTGGGCTAGCGGGGCCAATGAGCAGTTCTTC. Protein product: CAWSWASGANEQFF.

This clonotype has ten or more counts. V is TRBV28 and J is TRBJ2-7; D might be TRBD2 (5 bases). The V gene lost 5 bases and the J gene lost 4 bases, with 15 bases spanning the gap. Germline V CDR1 and CDR2: MDHEN, SYDVKM. The CDR3 runs 14 residues. The CDR3 sequence: CASSIRRSGYEQYF. The CDR3, as DNA: TGTGCCAGCAGTATACGTCGTTCGGGGTACGAGCAGTACTTC. Together with reference TRBV28 and TRBJ2-7, the CDR3 gives the full variable domain: DVKVTQSSRYLVKRTGEKVFLECVQDMDHENMFWYRQDPGLGLRLIYFSYDVKMKEKGDIPEGYSVSREKKERFSLILESASTNQTSMYLCASSIRRSGYEQYFGPGTRLTVT.

Of note for this clonotype: This could be a read error, since a much larger clone is one nucleotide away. This chain joins TRBV29-1 and TRBJ2-7; possibly TRBD2 for D (5 bases). Per the germline V gene, CDR1 is SQVTM and CDR2 is ANQGSEA. The CDR3 contains 16 residues. The CDR3 reads CSVEASSDGSYYGQYF. CDR3 DNA: TGCAGCGTTGAAGCTAGCTCGGACGGAAGCTACTACGGGCAGTACTTC.

This clonotype was observed a few times. The chain joins TRBV21-1 to TRBJ2-7; TRBD1 is taken as the D call from the table, unchecked against the DNA. TRBV21-1 is a pseudogene locus. The CDR3 is 15 amino acids. CDR3 region: CASSKSIGRGAEQYF. The CDR3 DNA reads as TGTGCCAGCAGCAAAAGCATTGGACGGGGGGCCGAGCAGTACTTC.

This clonotype was seen only a few times. The V and J genes are TRBV3-1 and TRBJ2-7, with 9 bases aligning to TRBD1. The V gene end was trimmed by 2 bases and the J gene end by 2 bases; junction bases not matched to a gene: 7. The CDR3 extends over 16 amino acids. Germline values: CDR1 LGHDT, CDR2 YNNKEL (reference sequence). For the CDR3, the DNA is TGTGCCAGCAGCCAACACAGGGGGCGAAATACCTACGAGCAGTACTTC. It is translated as CASSQHRGRNTYEQYF.

This clonotype showed up many times. The genes are TRBV2 and TRBJ1-1; possibly TRBD1 for D (6 bases). The CDR3 is made up of 15 amino acids. V was clipped by 6 bases and J by 2 bases, with 16 bases between them. Germline CDR1 is SNHLY and CDR2 is FYNNEI. The CDR3 protein is CASRLPQGLNTEAFF. The CDR3 DNA is TGTGCCAGCAGGCTCCCGCAGGGGCTAAACACTGAAGCTTTCTTT.

In this sample, this clonotype turned up once. This could be a read error, since a much larger clone is one nucleotide away. V and J are TRBV4-1 and TRBJ2-7; TRBD2 aligns across 7 bases. Germline assignment: CDR1 MGHRA and CDR2 YSYEKL. The CDR3 loop spans 15 amino acids. The CDR3 protein is CAGSQDLASGREQYF. CDR3 in DNA: TGCGCCGGCAGCCAAGATTTAGCTAGCGGACGGGAGCAGTACTTC.

Concerning this clonotype: Possible read error: a much larger clone is one base away. V is TRBV12-3 or TRBV12-4 and J is TRBJ2-2; D remains unclear. The ends were cut back, 2 bases at V and 6 bases at J, with 7 bases in the middle. CDR3 size: 13 residues. In DNA, the CDR3 is TGTGCCAGCAGTTTATGGGTGGCCGGGGAGCTGTTTTTT. Its translation is CASSLWVAGELFF.

A note on this clonotype: A much larger clone lies a single base off, so this may be a read error. This sequence joins TRBV20-1 and TRBJ2-5; D is unresolved. Trimming removed 1 base from V and 3 bases from J, with 9 bases in between. CDR1 is DFQATT and CDR2 is SNEGSKA in the germline V gene (reference sequence). This CDR3 spans 13 amino acids. The CDR3 DNA sequence: TGCAGTGCTAGAGGTCCTAGGAAAGAGACCCAGTACTTC. Translating gives CSARGPRKETQYF.

This clonotype has at least ten counts. This chain uses TRBV29-1 with TRBJ2-3; unclear D gene. Germline V gives CDR1 SQVTM, CDR2 ANQGSEA. This CDR3 has 12 residues. V was trimmed by 5 bases and J by 2 bases, leaving 8 bases between them. The chain's CDR3 is CSVILPTDTQYF. The DNA of the CDR3 is TGCAGCGTTATATTGCCCACAGATACGCAGTATTTT.

This clonotype was seen repeatedly, ten times or more. The chain carries TRBV18 and TRBJ2-3, with 8 nucleotides matching TRBD1. Trimming took 5 bases from V and 3 from J; bases not matched to a gene: 4. The CDR3 has 14 residues. Per the germline V gene, CDR1 is KGHSH and CDR2 is LQKENI. The CDR3 loop reads CASSATGDTDTQYF. CDR3 nucleotides: TGTGCCAGCTCAGCGACAGGGGATACAGATACGCAGTATTTT. The full variable domain, its missing parts supplied by reference TRBV18 and TRBJ2-3, is NAGVMQNPRHLVRRRGQEARLRCSPMKGHSHVYWYRQLPEEGLKFMVYLQKENIIDESGMPKERFSAEFPKEGPSILRIQQVVRGDSAAYFCASSATGDTDTQYFGPGTRLTVL.

This clonotype was picked up many times. V gene TRBV6-2 or TRBV6-3 combines with J gene TRBJ2-7; D is unclear. The germline V gene has CDR1 MNHEY and CDR2 SVGEGT. The CDR3 is 13 residues long. With 7 bases removed from V and 0 bases from J, the gap between germline ends came to 10 bases. The CDR3 reads CASTLASSYEQYF. The CDR3 DNA follows: TGTGCCAGCACCCTGGCCAGCTCCTACGAGCAGTACTTC.

This clonotype was seen a handful of times. This chain uses TRBV9 with TRBJ2-3; D is ambiguous. The V gene lost 1 base and the J gene lost 2 bases, with 8 bases spanning the gap. The CDR3 runs 14 residues. Germline CDR1 reads SGDLS; CDR2 reads YYNGEE. The CDR3 reads CASSVSGLTDTQYF. The CDR3 bases are TGTGCCAGCAGCGTATCTGGCCTCACAGATACGCAGTATTTT.